This T cell receptor beta chain was profiled in a study of blood T cells in healthy people across ages. PCR was performed a second time for 7 to 11 cycles using a sample-barcoded 5' primer and a J-beta primer mix. A single record per CDR3 protein comes from TCRdb applying MiXCR to the 5' RACE reads. The sample has around 970,000 distinct CDR3 sequences, 51% seen once; the top ten hold over 20%. Russia was home to the donors, healthy Caucasian individuals aged about 6 to 90. Each sample yielded at least 6 million isolated PBMCs. Comment on this clonotype: A single base separates this from a much larger clone, so it may be a read error. No conserved phenylalanine or tryptophan ends this CDR3, so it is likely a read error.

The sample consisted of blood. The TCR originated in a woman aged 55-70 years in good health.

For the CDR3, the DNA is TGCAGTGCTAGAGATGGCGGCCGAGCAGAAAACATTCAGTACTCC. It specifies CSARDGGRAENIQYS. The V and J genes are TRBV20-1 and TRBJ2-4; D remains unclear. Germline CDR1 is DFQATT and CDR2 is SNEGSKA (reference sequence). The length of the CDR3 is 15 residues. V dropped 0 bases and J dropped 5 bases, with 14 bases sitting between them.